This TCR beta chain was retrieved from a study of cytomegalovirus exposure and HLA in healthy donors. Overall study results and limits: CMV antigen specificity was confirmed in vitro for three CMV-associated chains. There were some public TCRs occurring in many donors, but most TCR sequences were rare.

Details on this clone: Its antigen remains unidentified.

It was with 60 Vbeta and 13 Jbeta primers that the PCR ran. Here immunoSEQ multiplex PCR was the method, and the copy in TCRdb shows in-frame clones only, minus some. Of fewer than 200,000 clones listed, approximately 81% are singletons. Per the germline V gene, CDR1 is SGDLS and CDR2 is YYNGEE. V lost 4 bases and J 6 bases, leaving 14 bases between the germline ends. The CDR3 is 14 amino acids. The chain employs TRBV9 and TRBJ2-1; unclear D gene. This TCR derives from a woman aged 18-29 years in good health and CMV-seronegative. Material: PBMCs. This CDR3 is CASSPGLVRNEQFF. CDR3 in DNA: TGTGCCAGCAGCCCCGGGTTAGTGCGCAATGAGCAGTTCTTC.